This T cell receptor beta chain is drawn from a study of OX40 agonist ivuxolimab in advanced cancers. Study-wide background: Each dose-escalation patient presented with hepatocellular carcinoma, melanoma, renal cell or head and neck cancer.

V gave up 6 bases and J gave up 5 bases; unmatched junction bases: 7. Germline V lookup: CDR1 SNHLY, CDR2 FYNNEI. CDR3 size: 15 residues. Produced via immunoSEQ multiplex PCR; TCRdb's table is partial and in-frame only. The sample contains tens of thousands of clones, around 93% of which appear only once. Blood got drawn at baseline, again on cycle 4 day 1, and then on cycle 7 day 1. Study outcomes and limitations: On average, a greater number of expanded clones characterised CD8+ T cells relative to CD4+.

A note on this clone: The antigen is not known.

J is TRBJ2-3 and V is TRBV2; 11 bases fit TRBD1. The receptor comes from an adult with an advanced solid tumor such as melanoma, head and neck, liver or kidney cancer. The sequenced sample was CD4+ or CD8+ T cells sorted from blood, obtained in a trial of the OX40 agonist ivuxolimab. DNA for the CDR3: TGTGCCAGCAGCAGCGGGGGGACAGGGGGAGATACGCAGTATTTT. This sequence encodes CASSSGGTGGDTQYF.